These 23 T cell receptor beta chains share one sample of origin, sequenced in a study of glioma-infiltrating T cells after dendritic cell vaccination. Regarding time point: after dendritic cell vaccination, including at tumor progression/relapse. Clones were sequenced by immunoSEQ multiplex PCR, and TCRdb holds only the in-frame ones, with some missing. The profile covers 20,000 to 30,000 clones, with about 90% appearing a single time and over 2.5% taken by the ten largest. Material: blood, obtained after dendritic cell vaccination. These receptor sequences come from a human donor with glioblastoma.

The CDR3 loop reads CASNLNTGTEAFF. CDR3 nucleotides: TGTGCCAGCAATCTGAATACGGGGACTGAAGCTTTCTTT. This chain uses TRBV6-1 with TRBJ1-1; D remains unclear. V lost 7 bases and J lost 5, with 14 bases in between. Germline lookup yields CDR1 MNHNS and CDR2 SASEGT. The CDR3 spans 13 residues.

V gene TRBV4-2 combines with J gene TRBJ1-2; no clear D gene. V was shortened by 6 bases and J by 1 base, with 9 bases between the two germline ends. Germline V gene sequence: CDR1 LGHNA, CDR2 YNFKEQ. The CDR3 is 13 amino acids. CDR3 sequence: CASSPANNYGYTF. The CDR3 DNA reads TGTGCCAGCAGTCCAGCGAATAACTATGGCTACACCTTC.

This chain links TRBV7-2 with TRBJ2-1; 7 nucleotides agree with TRBD1. The germline V gene encodes CDR1 SGHTA and CDR2 FQGNSA. This CDR3 has 14 residues. V was pared by 5 bases and J by 4 bases, with 5 bases of the junction left unmatched. Written as DNA, the CDR3 is TGTGCCAGCAGCCCCCGGACAGGATACAATGAGCAGTTCTTC. Encoded protein: CASSPRTGYNEQFF.

J is TRBJ2-5 and V is TRBV11-1; 10 bases agree with TRBD1. The closer fit of TRBJ2-7 to the DNA end suggests the J call may be wrong. The length of the CDR3 is 15 residues. From germline, CDR1 is SGHAT and CDR2 FQDESV (reference sequence). CDR3 nucleotides: TGTGCCAGCAGCTCGACCGGGACAGGGGAAAACGAGCAGTACTTC. This encodes CASSSTGTGENEQYF.

The rearrangement links TRBV19 to TRBJ2-2; D remains unclear. Germline V lookup: CDR1 LNHDA, CDR2 SQIVND (reference sequence). The CDR3 loop spans 15 amino acids. V was cut by 8 bases and J by 0 bases, with 13 bases left in between. CDR3 sequence: CASSPSHSNTGELFF. DNA of the CDR3: TGTGCCAGTTCCCCTAGTCATTCGAACACCGGGGAGCTGTTTTTT.

This clone appeared once. This rearrangement joins TRBV19 to TRBJ1-5, with 7 bases matching TRBD1. The CDR3 sequence is 16 residues long. Losses at the gene ends were 3 bases for V and 1 base for J; bases not matched to a gene: 6. Per germline, CDR1 LNHDA and CDR2 SQIVND (reference sequence). The CDR3 loop reads CASSILGTASNQPQHF. The CDR3 region has the DNA TGTGCCAGTAGTATTCTAGGGACAGCAAGCAATCAGCCCCAGCATTTT. Complete variable domain (other parts from reference TRBV19 and TRBJ1-5): DGGITQSPKYLFRKEGQNVTLSCEQNLNHDAMYWYRQDPGQGLRLIYYSQIVNDFQKGDIAEGYSVSREKKESFPLTVTSAQKNPTAFYLCASSILGTASNQPQHFGDGTRLSIL.

This chain links TRBV10-2 with TRBJ2-2; 7 bases fit TRBD1. The trim removed 8 bases at V and 0 bases at J, leaving 3 bases unmatched. Germline values: CDR1 WSHSY, CDR2 SAAADI. This CDR3 is built from 14 residues. The CDR3 DNA reads TGCGCCAGCGTGGACAGGCCGAACACCGGGGAGCTGTTTTTT. Translated: CASVDRPNTGELFF.

This chain connects TRBV2 to TRBJ2-5; D possibly corresponds to TRBD1 (6 bases). The J call may be incorrect, as the DNA end agrees better with TRBJ2-7. CDR1 is SNHLY, CDR2 FYNNEI, per germline. The length of the CDR3 is 15 residues. The CDR3 DNA reads TGTGCCAGCAGCGAACGACAGGTCCGCTCCTACGAGCAGTACTTC. Amino acids: CASSERQVRSYEQYF.

The V call is TRBV10-1, the J call TRBJ2-2; D is undetermined. V gave up 2 bases and J gave up 3 bases, with 7 bases separating them. Germline CDR1 and CDR2: WNHNN and SYGVQD (reference sequence). CDR3 length equals 14 residues. The CDR3 loop is CASSERVYTGELFF. The DNA of the CDR3 is TGCGCCAGCAGTGAGAGAGTTTACACCGGGGAGCTGTTTTTT.

This sequence joins TRBV14 and TRBJ1-2; possibly TRBD1 for D (6 bases). The CDR3 spans 15 residues. The V end was cut by 0 bases, the J end by 6 bases, with 14 bases between. Germline V gene sequence: CDR1 SGHDN, CDR2 FVKESK. The CDR3 coding sequence is TGTGCCAGCAGCCAAGATGCTTACAGGGCTGATGGCTACACCTTC. The encoded protein is CASSQDAYRADGYTF. The full variable domain, with the rest looked up from reference TRBV14 and TRBJ1-2, is EAGVTQFPSHSVIEKGQTVTLRCDPISGHDNLYWYRRVMGKEIKFLLHFVKESKQDESGMPNNRFLAERTGGTYSTLKVQPAELEDSGVYFCASSQDAYRADGYTFGSGTRLTVV.

Details on this clone: The junction departs from germline at one end; a sequencing error may be responsible. Additional DNA sequences in this sample encode the identical CDR3. The gene calls are TRBV5-6 and TRBJ1-6; TRBD1 might be the D (5 bases). This CDR3 is built from 16 residues. Germline V lookup: CDR1 SGHDT, CDR2 YYEEEE. The CDR3 DNA follows: TGTGCCAGCAGCTTGGTGTGGGGGGGAAACAATTCCCCCCTCCACTTT. Translation gives CASSLVWGGNNSPLHF.

This chain uses TRBV30 with TRBJ2-7, with TRBD1 as a possible D gene (6 bases). Germline V gene data show CDR1 as GTSNPN and CDR2 as SVGIG (reference sequence). The CDR3 sequence is 13 residues long. The ends were cut back, 5 bases at V and 3 bases at J, with 14 bases in the middle. The CDR3 nucleotides are TGTGCCTGGTCCGGGCAGGGGTACTACGAGCAGTACTTC. This sequence encodes CAWSGQGYYEQYF.

V is TRBV2 and J is TRBJ1-3, with TRBD1 matching over 7 bases. The CDR3 is 16 amino acids. The V gene end was trimmed by 2 bases and the J gene end by 0 bases; junction bases not matched to a gene: 4. Germline V gene sequence: CDR1 SNHLY, CDR2 FYNNEI. This CDR3 reads CASSEWGQRSGNTIYF. The CDR3 DNA sequence: TGTGCCAGCAGTGAATGGGGACAGCGCTCTGGAAACACCATATATTTT.

The CDR3 reads CSAIRGQETQYF. CDR3 nucleotide sequence: TGCAGCGCCATCCGGGGCCAAGAGACCCAGTACTTC. The chain has TRBV29-1 and TRBJ2-5; tentatively, D is TRBD2 (5 bases). The CDR3 loop spans 12 amino acids. Trimming removed 7 bases at V and 1 base at J, with 10 bases between. Germline V gives CDR1 SQVTM, CDR2 ANQGSEA.

The sample holds one count of this clone. The CDR3 is CASSPSRSGGWETQYF. CDR3 nucleotides: TGTGCCAGCTCACCTAGTCGCTCAGGGGGCTGGGAGACCCAGTACTTC. V usage is TRBV18 and J usage is TRBJ2-5; 8 bases match TRBD1. This CDR3 is 16 amino acids long. The V gene end was trimmed by 3 bases and the J gene end by 5 bases; junction bases not matched to a gene: 11. CDR1 is KGHSH and CDR2 is LQKENI in the germline V gene. The full variable domain, rest sourced from reference TRBV18 and TRBJ2-5, is NAGVMQNPRHLVRRRGQEARLRCSPMKGHSHVYWYRQLPEEGLKFMVYLQKENIIDESGMPKERFSAEFPKEGPSILRIQQVVRGDSAAYFCASSPSRSGGWETQYFGPGTRLLVL.

The chain couples TRBV5-6 to TRBJ1-1, with D hard to call. The CDR3 loop spans 14 amino acids. V lost 0 bases and J lost 0, with 6 bases in between. CDR1 and CDR2 from the germline V gene are SGHDT and YYEEEE. The DNA of the CDR3 is TGTGCCAGCAGCTTGGGAACTGTGAACACTGAAGCTTTCTTT. Protein sequence: CASSLGTVNTEAFF.

In its sample, this clone was seen once. V gene TRBV19 combines with J gene TRBJ2-5, with 9 bases fitting TRBD2. The CDR3 length is 17 residues. Germline loops: CDR1 LNHDA, CDR2 SQIVND (reference sequence). The J segment lost 2 bases and the V segment lost 5 bases, leaving 12 bases of the junction unmatched. CDR3 sequence (DNA): TGTGCCAGTAGTGCCCTCCTTTTAGCGGGGGATCAAGAGACCCAGTACTTC. Protein product: CASSALLLAGDQETQYF.

The rearrangement links TRBV5-1 to TRBJ2-7, with D perhaps matching TRBD1 (6 bases). This CDR3 has 14 amino acids. Trimming cost V 2 bases and J 0 bases, with 9 bases left between them. Germline CDR1 SGHRS, CDR2 YFSETQ. The CDR3 here is CASSFRGSSYEQYF. CDR3 coding DNA: TGCGCCAGCAGCTTCAGGGGTAGCTCCTACGAGCAGTACTTC.

The chain couples TRBV5-4 to TRBJ2-5; D might be TRBD2 (6 bases). With 1 base removed from V and 5 bases from J, the gap between germline ends came to 12 bases. CDR1 and CDR2 (germline): SGHNT, YYREEE (reference sequence). CDR3 length: 14 residues. The CDR3 spells CASSLRRSGETQYF. Here the CDR3 DNA reads TGTGCCAGCAGCTTGAGGAGAAGCGGGGAGACCCAGTACTTC.

The chain employs TRBV7-8 and TRBJ2-1; 8 nucleotides match TRBD2. V was pared by 3 bases and J by 4 bases, with 8 bases of the junction left unmatched. This CDR3 is built from 16 residues. Germline V gene lookup returns CDR1 SGHVS and CDR2 FQNEAQ. The CDR3 bases are TGTGCCAGCAGCTTTGCCAGCGGGGGAGGTTACAATGAGCAGTTCTTC. It specifies CASSFASGGGYNEQFF.

A remark on this clone: A read error may produce the germline difference seen at one junction end. CDR3 sequence reads: CASSLDGALDF. CDR3 nucleotides: TGCGCCAGCAGCTTGGATGGGGCATTGGACTTC. V gene TRBV5-1 combines with J gene TRBJ2-5, with D possibly matching TRBD1 (5 bases). Per germline, CDR1 SGHRS and CDR2 YFSETQ. CDR3 length equals 11 residues.

The chain is built from TRBV28 and TRBJ2-4, with 11 bases matching TRBD2. The germline V gene encodes CDR1 MDHEN and CDR2 SYDVKM. The CDR3 is 15 residues long. V dropped 3 bases and J dropped 6; count of bases not matched to a gene: 4. Here the CDR3 reads CASSFSGTSGNIQYF. The DNA of the CDR3 is TGTGCCAGCAGTTTTTCCGGGACTAGCGGAAACATTCAGTACTTC.

This sequence joins TRBV5-1 and TRBJ2-1, with D maybe TRBD1 (5 bases). The V gene lost 9 bases and the J gene lost 6 bases, with 16 bases spanning the gap. The CDR3 spans 13 residues. Germline-derived CDR1 and CDR2 are SGHRS and YFSETQ. In DNA form, the CDR3 reads TGCGCCACCTCATCAGGGTACGGCAATGAGCAGTTCTTC. It translates to CATSSGYGNEQFF.